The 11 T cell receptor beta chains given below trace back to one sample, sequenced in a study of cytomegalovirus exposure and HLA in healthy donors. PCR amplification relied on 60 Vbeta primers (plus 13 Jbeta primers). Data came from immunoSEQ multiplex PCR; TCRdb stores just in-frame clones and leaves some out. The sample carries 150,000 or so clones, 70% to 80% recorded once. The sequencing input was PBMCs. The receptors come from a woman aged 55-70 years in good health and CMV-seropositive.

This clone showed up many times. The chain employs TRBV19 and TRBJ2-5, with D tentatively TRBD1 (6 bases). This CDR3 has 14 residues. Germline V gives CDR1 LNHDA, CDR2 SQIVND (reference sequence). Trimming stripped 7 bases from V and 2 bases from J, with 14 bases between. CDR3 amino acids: CASTDPDSQETQYF. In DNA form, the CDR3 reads TGTGCCAGTACCGACCCGGACAGTCAAGAGACCCAGTACTTC.

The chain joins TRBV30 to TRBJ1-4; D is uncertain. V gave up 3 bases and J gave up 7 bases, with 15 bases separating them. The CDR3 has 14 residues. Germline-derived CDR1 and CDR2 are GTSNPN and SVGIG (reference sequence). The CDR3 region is CAWSDLPAGEKLFF. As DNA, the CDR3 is TGTGCCTGGAGCGACCTTCCGGCGGGTGAAAAACTGTTTTTT.

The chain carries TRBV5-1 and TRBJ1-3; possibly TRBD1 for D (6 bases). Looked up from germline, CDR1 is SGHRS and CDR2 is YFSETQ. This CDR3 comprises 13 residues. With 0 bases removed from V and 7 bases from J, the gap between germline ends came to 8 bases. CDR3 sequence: CASSLGQGNTIYF. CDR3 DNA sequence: TGCGCCAGCAGCTTGGGGCAGGGGAACACCATATATTTT.

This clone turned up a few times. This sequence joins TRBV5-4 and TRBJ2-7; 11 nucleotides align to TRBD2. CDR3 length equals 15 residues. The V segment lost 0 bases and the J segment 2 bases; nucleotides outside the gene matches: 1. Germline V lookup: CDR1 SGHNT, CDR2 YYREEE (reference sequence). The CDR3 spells CASSLGSGRAYEQYF. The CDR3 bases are TGTGCCAGCAGCTTGGGTAGCGGGAGGGCCTACGAGCAGTACTTC.

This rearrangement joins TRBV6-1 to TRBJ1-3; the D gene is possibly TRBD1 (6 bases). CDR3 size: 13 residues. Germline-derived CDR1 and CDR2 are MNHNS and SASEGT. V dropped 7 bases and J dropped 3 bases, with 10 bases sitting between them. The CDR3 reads CASTPGHGNTIYF. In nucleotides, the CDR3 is TGTGCCAGCACTCCGGGACATGGAAACACCATATATTTT.

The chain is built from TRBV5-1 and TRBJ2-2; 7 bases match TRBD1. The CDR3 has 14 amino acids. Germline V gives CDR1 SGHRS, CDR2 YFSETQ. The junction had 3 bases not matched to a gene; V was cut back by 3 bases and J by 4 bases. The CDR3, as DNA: TGCGCCAGCAGCTCTACAGGGGCCACCGGGGAGCTGTTTTTT. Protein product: CASSSTGATGELFF.

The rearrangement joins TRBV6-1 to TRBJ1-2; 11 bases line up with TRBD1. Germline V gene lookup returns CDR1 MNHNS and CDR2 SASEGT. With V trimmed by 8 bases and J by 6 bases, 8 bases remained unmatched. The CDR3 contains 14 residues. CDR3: CASWTGGIWDGYTF. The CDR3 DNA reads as TGTGCCAGCTGGACAGGGGGCATCTGGGATGGCTACACCTTC.

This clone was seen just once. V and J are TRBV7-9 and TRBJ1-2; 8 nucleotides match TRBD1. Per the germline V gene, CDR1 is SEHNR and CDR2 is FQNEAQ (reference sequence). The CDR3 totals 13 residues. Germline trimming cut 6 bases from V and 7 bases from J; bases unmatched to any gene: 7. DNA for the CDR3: TGTGCCAGCAGTGAGGACAGGGAATTTGGCTACACCTTC. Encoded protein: CASSEDREFGYTF.

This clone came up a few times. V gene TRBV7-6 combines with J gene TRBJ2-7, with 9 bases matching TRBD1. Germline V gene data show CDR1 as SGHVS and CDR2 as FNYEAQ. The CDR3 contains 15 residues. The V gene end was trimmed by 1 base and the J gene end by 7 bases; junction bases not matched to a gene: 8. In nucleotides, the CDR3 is TGTGCCAGCAGCTTAGGGACAGGGGCTCTTGGTGAGCAGTACTTC. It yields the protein CASSLGTGALGEQYF.

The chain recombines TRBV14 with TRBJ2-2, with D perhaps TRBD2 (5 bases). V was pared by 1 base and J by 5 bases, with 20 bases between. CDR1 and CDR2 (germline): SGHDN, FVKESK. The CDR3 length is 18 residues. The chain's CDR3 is CASSQGGARGVRTGELFF. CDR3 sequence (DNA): TGTGCCAGCAGCCAAGGGGGAGCGAGAGGTGTAAGAACCGGGGAGCTGTTTTTT.

The CDR3 DNA reads as TGTGCCAGCAGTGACATACAAAAGAACACTGAAGCTTTCTTT. Residues: CASSDIQKNTEAFF. The chain joins TRBV2 to TRBJ1-1, with D uncertain. The length of the CDR3 is 14 residues. Germline CDR1 reads SNHLY; CDR2 reads FYNNEI. Trimming cost V 3 bases and J 1 base, with 9 bases left between them.